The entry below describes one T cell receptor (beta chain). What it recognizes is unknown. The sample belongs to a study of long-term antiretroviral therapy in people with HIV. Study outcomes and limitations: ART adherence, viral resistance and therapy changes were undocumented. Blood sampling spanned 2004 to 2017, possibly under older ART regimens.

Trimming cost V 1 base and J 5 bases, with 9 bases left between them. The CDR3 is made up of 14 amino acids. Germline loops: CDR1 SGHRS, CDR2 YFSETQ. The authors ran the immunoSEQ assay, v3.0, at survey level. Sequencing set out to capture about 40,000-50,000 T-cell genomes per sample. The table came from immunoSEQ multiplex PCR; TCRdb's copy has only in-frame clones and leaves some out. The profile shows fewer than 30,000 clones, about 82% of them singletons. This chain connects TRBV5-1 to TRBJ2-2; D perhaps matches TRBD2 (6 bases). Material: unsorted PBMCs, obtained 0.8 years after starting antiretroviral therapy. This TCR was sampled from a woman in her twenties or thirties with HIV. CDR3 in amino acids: CASSLTGETGELFF. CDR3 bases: TGCGCCAGCAGCTTGACGGGGGAAACCGGGGAGCTGTTTTTT.